The 6 T cell receptor beta chains listed next were all sequenced from one sample in a study of blood T cells in healthy people across ages. A second PCR, run for roughly 7 to 12 cycles, used a sample-barcoded 5' primer plus a J-beta primer mix. TCRdb re-called the 5' RACE reads with MiXCR, one entry per CDR3 protein. The table shows 1.5 million or so distinct CDR3 sequences, with around 42% occurring only once. The sample consisted of blood. Every receptor here comes from a woman under 30 in good health.

The V call is TRBV10-2, the J call TRBJ2-3; 8 bases line up with TRBD2. Trimming at V came to 5 bases and at J to 5 bases, leaving 15 bases not matched to a gene. The CDR3 contains 17 residues. Germline V CDR1 and CDR2: WSHSY, SAAADI. CDR3 loop: CASSRGEGAGVRDTQYF. DNA for the CDR3: TGCGCCAGCAGTCGGGGCGAGGGAGCGGGAGTTAGAGATACGCAGTATTTT.

This clonotype appeared once. The V call is TRBV12-3 or TRBV12-4, the J call TRBJ1-6, with TRBD1 matching 7 bases. Unmatched junction bases numbered 8, after V lost 9 bases and J lost 6 bases. CDR3 size: 14 residues. For the CDR3, the DNA is TGTGCCAGAAGTCGGACAGGACCTAATTCACCCCTCCACTTT. Translating gives CARSRTGPNSPLHF.

Of note for this clonotype: One end of the junction does not line up with germline, which may come from a read error. This sequence joins TRBV20-1 and TRBJ2-7, with D unresolved. The CDR3 spans 16 residues. CDR1 is DFQATT and CDR2 is SNEGSKA in the germline V gene (reference sequence). The CDR3 nucleotides are TGCAGTGCCAGAGACTTACAAGGGAATCTGGGCTACGAGCAGTACTTC. Protein product: CSARDLQGNLGYEQYF.

This clonotype was counted a few times. The chain combines TRBV3-1 with TRBJ2-1; 11 positions match TRBD1. The CDR3 length is 17 residues. The junction had 9 bases not matched to a gene; V was cut back by 1 base and J by 7 bases. Germline assignment: CDR1 LGHDT and CDR2 YNNKEL (reference sequence). The CDR3 reads CASSQGILGQGANEQFF. In DNA form, the CDR3 reads TGTGCCAGCAGCCAAGGGATCTTAGGACAGGGGGCGAATGAGCAGTTCTTC.

The V and J genes are TRBV5-1 and TRBJ2-3, with TRBD2 matching 11 bases. The length of the CDR3 is 16 residues. In germline, CDR1 is SGHRS, CDR2 YFSETQ. Losses at the gene ends were 0 bases for V and 5 bases for J; bases not matched to a gene: 5. The CDR3 reads CASSLDTSGSRDTQYF. As DNA, the CDR3 is TGCGCCAGCAGCTTGGACACTAGCGGGAGTCGAGATACGCAGTATTTT.

Only a few counts were recorded for this clonotype. The chain carries TRBV5-8 and TRBJ2-1, with D possibly TRBD2 on 5 matching bases. The CDR3 covers 15 residues. The germline V and J ends were trimmed by 4 bases and 10 bases, with 21 bases remaining between them. CDR1 and CDR2 (germline): SGHTS, YDEGEE. The CDR3 here is CASSEQLLGTGEQFF. The CDR3 DNA sequence: TGTGCCAGCAGCGAACAACTACTAGGAACGGGGGAGCAGTTCTTC.